The 19 T cell receptor beta chains listed next were all sequenced from one sample in a study of T cell changes during pregnancy in multiple sclerosis. Data came from immunoSEQ multiplex PCR; TCRdb stores just in-frame clones and leaves some out. The sample comprises 85,000 to 130,000 clones, 92% of which are singletons, and 1.5% to 2% rests with the top ten. Material: peripheral blood, obtained after pregnancy. All receptors derive from a female donor with multiple sclerosis, enrolled in a pregnancy study.

The CDR3 DNA is TGTGCCAGCAGTTCGAGAGACAGGGAGAACACCGGGGAGCTGTTTTTT. This gives the protein CASSSRDRENTGELFF. The chain has TRBV5-5 and TRBJ2-2; 7 nucleotides agree with TRBD1. V was clipped by 5 bases and J by 1 base; unmatched bases: 8. In germline, CDR1 is SGHKS, CDR2 YYEKEE (reference sequence). This CDR3 contains 16 residues. Complete variable domain (other parts from reference TRBV5-5 and TRBJ2-2): DAGVTQSPTHLIKTRGQQVTLRCSPISGHKSVSWYQQVLGQGPQFIFQYYEKEERGRGNFPDRFSARQFPNYSSELNVNALLLGDSALYLCASSSRDRENTGELFFGEGSRLTVL.

The chain has TRBV7-3 and TRBJ2-3, with a weak D call TRBD1 (6 bases). This CDR3 contains 14 residues. The germline V gene encodes CDR1 SGHTA and CDR2 FQGTGA. Between the trimmed V and J ends, which lost 5 bases and 11 bases, there was a span of 20 bases. In DNA form, the CDR3 reads TGTGCCAGCAGCCCAGCGGAGAACAGGGCTAGGCAGTATTTT. Protein sequence: CASSPAENRARQYF. The entire variable domain, with the rest obtained from reference TRBV7-3 and TRBJ2-3, is as follows: GAGVSQTPSNKVTEKGKYVELRCDPISGHTALYWYRQSLGQGPEFLIYFQGTGAADDSGLPNDRFFAVRPEGSVSTLKIQRTERGDSAVYLCASSPAENRARQYFGPGTRLTVL.

The chain uses TRBV27 and TRBJ1-1; a possible D gene is TRBD1 (5 bases). CDR1 and CDR2 (germline): MNHEY, SMNVEV (reference sequence). The CDR3 has 15 residues. Trimming stripped 1 base from V and 4 bases from J, with 13 bases between. In DNA form, the CDR3 reads TGTGCCAGCAGTTTATTTAGGGGAAAAGGCACTGAAGCTTTCTTT. Protein: CASSLFRGKGTEAFF.

This chain uses TRBV6-1 with TRBJ1-2; D is possibly TRBD1 (6 bases). Germline V CDR1 and CDR2: MNHNS, SASEGT. With 3 bases removed from V and 4 bases from J, the gap between germline ends came to 12 bases. The CDR3 is 14 residues long. The chain's CDR3 is CASSEMTGPYGYTF. The DNA for the CDR3 is TGTGCCAGCAGTGAGATGACAGGTCCCTATGGCTACACCTTC.

The rearrangement links TRBV4-1 to TRBJ2-2, with 10 bases aligning to TRBD1. With 4 bases clipped from V and 7 bases from J, the junction kept 9 bases outside the gene matches. The CDR3 totals 16 residues. Per the germline V gene, CDR1 is MGHRA and CDR2 is YSYEKL. The CDR3 reads CASSPRPGQGIGELFF. The DNA for the CDR3 is TGCGCCAGCAGCCCGCGTCCGGGACAGGGGATCGGGGAGCTGTTTTTT.

This clone came up a few times. This sample also contains other DNA sequences that code for the same CDR3. The chain employs TRBV5-4 and TRBJ2-3; 8 bases are shared with TRBD1. The CDR3 totals 15 residues. Trimming at V came to 2 bases and at J to 2 bases, leaving 4 bases not matched to a gene. Germline loops: CDR1 SGHNT, CDR2 YYREEE (reference sequence). The CDR3: CASSLGQGITDTQYF. The CDR3 DNA reads TGTGCCAGCAGCTTAGGACAGGGAATCACAGATACGCAGTATTTT. Based on the CDR3 plus reference TRBV5-4 and TRBJ2-3, the full variable domain is ETGVTQSPTHLIKTRGQQVTLRCSSQSGHNTVSWYQQALGQGPQFIFQYYREEENGRGNFPPRFSGLQFPNYSSELNVNALELDDSALYLCASSLGQGITDTQYFGPGTRLTVL.

This chain links TRBV7-2 with TRBJ1-2; D uncertain. Germline-derived CDR1 and CDR2 are SGHTA and FQGNSA. Trimming cost V 3 bases and J 0 bases, with 11 bases left between them. The CDR3 is 15 residues long. CDR3 DNA sequence: TGTGCCAGCAGCTTTTTGGTTGGGCCTAACTATGGCTACACCTTC. Its translation: CASSFLVGPNYGYTF.

The genes are TRBV5-5 and TRBJ2-6, with 9 positions matching TRBD1. V shed 3 bases, J shed 1 base, and the junction held 11 bases outside the gene matches. This CDR3 is 19 amino acids long. Germline assignment: CDR1 SGHKS and CDR2 YYEKEE (reference sequence). CDR3: CASSSLLSTGGSGANVLTF. The DNA for the CDR3 is TGTGCCAGCAGCTCCCTCCTCTCGACAGGGGGGTCTGGGGCCAACGTCCTGACTTTC.

The V call is TRBV30, the J call TRBJ1-2, with D possibly being TRBD1 (6 bases). Germline CDR1 GTSNPN, CDR2 SVGIG (reference sequence). The V gene lost 4 bases and the J gene lost 4 bases, with 16 bases spanning the gap. CDR3 length: 14 residues. In DNA form, the CDR3 reads TGTGCCTGGATTCCGGGGGGCGTCGCCTATGGCTACACCTTC. It is translated as CAWIPGGVAYGYTF.

V gene TRBV7-3 combines with J gene TRBJ1-1; D gene ambiguous. This CDR3 region has 13 residues. The V end was cut by 2 bases, the J end by 1 base, with 5 bases between. CDR1 and CDR2 from the germline V gene are SGHTA and FQGTGA. The chain's CDR3 is CASSLEGNTEAFF. The CDR3 DNA reads as TGTGCCAGCAGCTTAGAGGGGAACACTGAAGCTTTCTTT. Combining the CDR3 with reference TRBV7-3 and TRBJ1-1 gives the whole variable domain GAGVSQTPSNKVTEKGKYVELRCDPISGHTALYWYRQSLGQGPEFLIYFQGTGAADDSGLPNDRFFAVRPEGSVSTLKIQRTERGDSAVYLCASSLEGNTEAFFGQGTRLTVV.

The gene calls are TRBV6-5 and TRBJ1-6; 10 bases are shared with TRBD1. V shed 5 bases and J 7 bases; nucleotides not matched to a gene: 5. In germline, CDR1 is MNHEY, CDR2 SVGAGI. This CDR3 comprises 15 residues. The CDR3 spells CASSTSGQGNSPLHF. CDR3 coding DNA: TGTGCCAGCAGTACCTCGGGACAGGGGAATTCACCCCTCCACTTT.

CDR3: CASSLIGGKSYRPLLEQYF. DNA of the CDR3: TGTGCCAGCAGCTTAATAGGGGGCAAATCCTACAGACCCCTACTAGAGCAGTACTTC. The chain links TRBV7-2 to TRBJ2-7; TRBD1 matches at 7 bases. The CDR3 is made up of 19 amino acids. Trimming at V came to 2 bases and at J to 7 bases, leaving 23 bases not matched to a gene. The germline V gene has CDR1 SGHTA and CDR2 FQGNSA.

J is TRBJ1-5 and V is TRBV6-1; 7 nucleotides agree with TRBD1. J lost 3 bases, V lost 7 bases, and 3 bases had no gene match. The CDR3 runs to 13 residues. CDR1 MNHNS and CDR2 SASEGT come from the germline V gene. The DNA of the CDR3 is TGTGCCAGCACGGGACAGCTCAATCAGCCCCAGCATTTT. It yields the protein CASTGQLNQPQHF.

The chain employs TRBV28 and TRBJ1-4; possibly TRBD1 for D (6 bases). The CDR3 length is 15 residues. The germline V gene has CDR1 MDHEN and CDR2 SYDVKM. The ends were cut back, 3 bases at V and 6 bases at J, with 14 bases in the middle. The CDR3 reads CASSLRAGVDEKLFF. For the CDR3, the DNA is TGTGCCAGCAGTTTGAGGGCAGGGGTGGATGAAAAACTGTTTTTT.

This chain uses TRBV5-1 with TRBJ2-3; 7 bases are a match to TRBD1. The CDR3 runs to 13 residues. CDR1 is SGHRS, CDR2 YFSETQ, per germline. The J segment lost 1 base and the V segment lost 8 bases, leaving 4 bases of the junction unmatched. The CDR3 reads CASSTGGTDTQYF. CDR3 DNA: TGCGCCAGTTCTACAGGGGGCACAGATACGCAGTATTTT.

The CDR3 nucleotides are TGTGCCAGCAGGCCCGCAGGGGGCGGTCCAGCTTTCTTT. Translating gives CASRPAGGGPAFF. The chain combines TRBV28 with TRBJ1-1, with TRBD1 matching 8 bases. Germline V gene data show CDR1 as MDHEN and CDR2 as SYDVKM. The CDR3 runs 13 residues. With 6 bases clipped from V and 10 bases from J, the junction kept 10 bases outside the gene matches.

The J gene is TRBJ2-7, the V gene TRBV5-4; 7 bases are shared with TRBD1. Germline values: CDR1 SGHNT, CDR2 YYREEE (reference sequence). This CDR3 contains 13 residues. V lost 4 bases, J lost 7 bases, and 8 bases stayed unmatched. CDR3 sequence: CASSKPTGEEQYF. CDR3 nucleotide sequence: TGTGCCAGCAGCAAACCTACAGGGGAGGAGCAGTACTTC.

This clone was observed a handful of times. The V gene is TRBV5-5, the J gene TRBJ1-2; the match to TRBD1 covers 7 bases. V lost 0 bases, J lost 7 bases, and 9 bases stayed unmatched. Germline assignment: CDR1 SGHKS and CDR2 YYEKEE (reference sequence). CDR3 length: 15 amino acids. The CDR3 sequence: CASSLANRGSVGYTF. CDR3 coding DNA: TGTGCCAGCAGCTTGGCCAACAGGGGATCGGTTGGCTACACCTTC.

V gene TRBV19 combines with J gene TRBJ1-1; 8 nucleotides line up with TRBD1. Germline CDR1 is LNHDA and CDR2 is SQIVND (reference sequence). V shed 8 bases and J 5 bases; nucleotides not matched to a gene: 16. The CDR3 extends over 16 amino acids. CDR3 in amino acids: CASRQGLARRDTEAFF. The CDR3 nucleotides read TGTGCCAGTCGACAGGGGTTGGCTAGGCGGGATACTGAAGCTTTCTTT.